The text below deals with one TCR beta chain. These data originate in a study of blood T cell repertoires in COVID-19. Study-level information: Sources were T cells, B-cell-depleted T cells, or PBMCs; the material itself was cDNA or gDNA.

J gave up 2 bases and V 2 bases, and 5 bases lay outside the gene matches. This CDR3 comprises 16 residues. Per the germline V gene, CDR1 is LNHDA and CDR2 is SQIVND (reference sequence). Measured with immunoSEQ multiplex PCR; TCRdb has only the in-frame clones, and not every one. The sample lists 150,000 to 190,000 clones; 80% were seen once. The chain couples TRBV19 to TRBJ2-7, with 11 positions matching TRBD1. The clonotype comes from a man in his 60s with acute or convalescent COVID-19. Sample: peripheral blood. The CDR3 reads CASSINPGQGAYEQYF. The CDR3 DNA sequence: TGTGCCAGTAGTATAAATCCGGGACAGGGGGCCTACGAGCAGTACTTC.